Sequencing of this T cell receptor beta chain was carried out in a study of cytomegalovirus exposure and HLA in healthy donors. Whole-study findings and limits: The study found most TCR sequences rare, yet found some public TCRs in many donors. A further, later analysis showed that HLA-associated TCR beta chains (compared with equally common others) were more clonally expanded.

PCR used 60 Vbeta primers and 13 Jbeta primers. Here immunoSEQ multiplex PCR was the method, and the copy in TCRdb shows in-frame clones only, minus some. The listing contains 150,000 to 200,000 clones. Comment on this clone: Antigen: not known. The germline gene is not matched at one end of the junction; a read error may be the cause.

CDR3 length: 12 amino acids. Germline V gives CDR1 SNHLY, CDR2 FYNNEI. The TCR was taken from a woman aged 55-75 years in good health and CMV-seronegative. Specimen: PBMCs. The chain joins TRBV2 to TRBJ2-7; 7 bases map to TRBD1. The CDR3 sequence is CASSDKTGLWRF. The CDR3 bases are TGTGCCAGCAGTGATAAGACAGGGTTATGGCGGTTC.